These T cell receptor beta chains were read from a single sample in a study of T cell responses to AZD1222 COVID-19 vaccine. Profiling relied on immunoSEQ multiplex PCR, and the TCRdb table lists in-frame clones only, not all of them. The sample has under 130,000 clones, 85% to 90% seen once. The source material was peripheral blood, sampled on day 0 of AZD1222 vaccination. Source of these receptors: an adult in good health. CDR3s include the opening cysteine and the closing phenylalanine or tryptophan. Fields, in order: D gene, V gene, clone size, J gene, CDR3 protein, CDR3 DNA. The D gene is left open where the match is weak. Rows give clone size only sometimes, using once, few, many, or a class for an expanded clone.

>TRBD2|TRBV4-2|-|TRBJ2-5
CASSQEVAGGRETQYF
TGTGCCAGCAGCCAAGAAGTAGCGGGAGGGAGGGAGACCCAGTACTTC
>-|TRBV27|-|TRBJ2-7
CASSSTSYEQYF
TGTGCCAGCAGTTCCACATCCTACGAGCAGTACTTC
>-|TRBV18|-|TRBJ2-7
CASSPGGGRIPYEQYF
TGTGCCAGCTCACCAGGAGGGGGAAGAATCCCCTACGAGCAGTACTTC
>TRBD2|TRBV27|-|TRBJ2-5
CASSFRLAWETQYF
TGTGCCAGCAGTTTCCGACTAGCTTGGGAGACCCAGTACTTC
>-|TRBV19|-|TRBJ1-5
CASTRTVNQPQHF
TGTGCCAGTACCCGGACAGTAAATCAGCCCCAGCATTTT
>TRBD1|TRBV19|-|TRBJ2-7
CASTATGTPYEQYF
TGTGCCAGTACCGCGACAGGGACCCCCTACGAGCAGTACTTC
>-|TRBV18|-|TRBJ1-1
CASSPPRALNTEAFF
TGTGCCAGCTCACCACCGAGGGCTTTGAACACTGAAGCTTTCTTT
>-|TRBV7-9|-|TRBJ2-2
CASSFEGNTGELFF
TGTGCCAGCAGCTTTGAGGGGAACACCGGGGAGCTGTTTTTT
>-|TRBV27|-|TRBJ1-5
CASSLSGQAAVPQHF
TGTGCCAGCAGTTTATCGGGGCAGGCCGCCGTCCCCCAGCATTTT
>-|TRBV6-5|few|TRBJ1-6
CASTMGHYNSPLHF
TGTGCCAGCACTATGGGACATTATAATTCACCCCTCCACTTT
>TRBD2|TRBV14|-|TRBJ2-1
CASSPITGLAGGTYNEQFF
TGTGCCAGCAGTCCAATTACCGGACTAGCGGGAGGAACTTACAATGAGCAGTTCTTC
>-|TRBV9|-|TRBJ2-1
CASSVVGRGHNEQFF
TGTGCCAGCAGCGTAGTGGGACGGGGCCACAATGAGCAGTTCTTC
>-|TRBV5-1|-|TRBJ1-3
CASSFDTLGSGNTIYF
TGCGCCAGCAGCTTTGATACTCTGGGATCTGGAAACACCATATATTTT
>TRBD1|TRBV7-9|-|TRBJ1-6
CASSHEQGSRDSPLHF
TGTGCCAGCAGCCACGAACAGGGGAGCAGGGATTCACCCCTCCACTTT
>-|TRBV3-1/TRBV3-2|once|TRBJ1-3
CASSPLGDTIYF
TGTGCCAGCAGCCCCTTGGGAGACACCATATATTTT
>-|TRBV6-5|-|TRBJ2-1
CASRDRYSYNEQFF
TGTGCCAGCAGAGACAGGTACTCCTACAATGAGCAGTTCTTC
>TRBD1|TRBV27|-|TRBJ1-2
CASRTTSTGGGYTF
TGTGCCAGCAGAACAACTTCGACAGGGGGTGGCTACACCTTC
>-|TRBV7-3|-|TRBJ2-1
CASSLGRGGDEQFF
TGTGCCAGCAGCTTAGGGCGGGGCGGGGATGAGCAGTTCTTC
>TRBD1|TRBV5-4|-|TRBJ1-1
CASSLELRGLTEAFF
TGTGCCAGCAGCTTGGAGTTGAGGGGGCTTACTGAAGCTTTCTTT
>-|TRBV28|-|TRBJ1-4
CASSYLTGKSEKLFF
TGTGCCAGCAGTTACCTAACAGGGAAAAGCGAAAAACTGTTTTTT
>TRBD2|TRBV11-2|-|TRBJ2-7
CASSFLAGGAGTYEQYF
TGTGCCAGCAGCTTCTTGGCGGGGGGCGCAGGAACCTACGAGCAGTACTTC
>TRBD1|TRBV28|-|TRBJ1-5
CASSLGQADQPQHF
TGTGCCAGCAGCTTAGGACAGGCGGATCAGCCCCAGCATTTT
>-|TRBV6-5|-|TRBJ1-1
CASRPGARNTEAFF
TGTGCCAGCAGACCAGGGGCCAGGAACACTGAAGCTTTCTTT
>-|TRBV7-9|-|TRBJ1-4
CASSESGREKLFF
TGTGCCAGCAGCGAATCCGGGAGAGAAAAACTGTTTTTT
>-|TRBV30|-|TRBJ1-4
CAWSARTGEKLFF
TGTGCCTGGAGTGCTCGGACGGGTGAAAAACTGTTTTTT
>-|TRBV6-5|-|TRBJ1-4
CASRPTFPANEKLFF
TGTGCCAGCAGACCTACTTTCCCGGCTAATGAAAAACTGTTTTTT
>-|TRBV20-1|-|TRBJ1-4
CSAKGGEKLFF
TGCAGTGCAAAGGGGGGGGAAAAACTGTTTTTT
>TRBD1|TRBV5-1|-|TRBJ1-4
CASSSGQGNEKLFF
TGCGCCAGCAGCTCGGGACAGGGGAATGAAAAACTGTTTTTT
>-|TRBV19|-|TRBJ1-5
CASSILGVTGTLQPQHF
TGTGCCAGTAGTATACTGGGGGTCACCGGGACTCTCCAGCCCCAGCATTTT
>TRBD1|TRBV7-9|-|TRBJ1-4
CASIPPGQETNEKLFF
TGTGCCAGCATCCCCCCGGGACAGGAAACTAATGAAAAACTGTTTTTT
>TRBD2|TRBV18|-|TRBJ2-1
CASGREGYNEQFF
TGTGCCAGCGGGCGGGAGGGATACAATGAGCAGTTCTTC
>-|TRBV28|-|TRBJ2-7
CASRKAEPYEQYF
TGTGCCAGCAGAAAAGCGGAACCCTACGAGCAGTACTTC
>-|TRBV19|-|TRBJ2-5
CASSMINGETQYF
TGTGCCAGTAGTATGATAAATGGGGAGACCCAGTACTTC
>TRBD1|TRBV19|-|TRBJ1-5
CASSFRQGRSYQPQHF
TGTGCCAGTAGTTTCCGACAGGGAAGATCGTATCAGCCCCAGCATTTT
>-|TRBV19|-|TRBJ2-7
CASSTQNYEQYF
TGTGCCAGTAGCACACAGAACTACGAGCAGTACTTC
>-|TRBV6-2/TRBV6-3|-|TRBJ2-3
CASSYAVDTQYF
TGTGCCAGCAGTTACGCGGTGGATACGCAGTATTTT
>-|TRBV28|-|TRBJ1-2
CASSFRAGYGYTF
TGTGCCAGCAGTTTCAGGGCCGGCTATGGCTACACCTTC
>TRBD1|TRBV30|-|TRBJ2-5
CAWSRGLKWETQYF
TGTGCCTGGAGCAGGGGGCTCAAGTGGGAGACCCAGTACTTC
>-|TRBV6-5|-|TRBJ2-7
CASSPGGRPYEQYF
TGTGCCAGCAGTCCCGGGGGTAGGCCTTACGAGCAGTACTTC
>-|TRBV5-5|-|TRBJ2-7
CASSPAPGPRSGGNRYEQYF
TGTGCCAGCAGCCCCGCGCCGGGCCCCCGGAGTGGGGGGAACCGCTACGAGCAGTACTTC
>TRBD2|TRBV3-1/TRBV3-2|once|TRBJ2-7
CASSQTSGGYEQYF
TGTGCCAGCAGCCAAACTAGCGGAGGCTACGAGCAGTACTTC
>-|TRBV11-2|-|TRBJ1-4
CASSLARRTTNEKLFF
TGTGCCAGCAGCTTAGCCCGACGGACAACTAATGAAAAACTGTTTTTT
>-|TRBV9|-|TRBJ2-5
CASSVQGGRETQYF
TGTGCCAGCAGCGTACAGGGGGGGAGGGAGACCCAGTACTTC
>-|TRBV29-1|-|TRBJ1-3
CSVALGVSGNTIYF
TGCAGCGTTGCCTTAGGGGTCTCTGGAAACACCATATATTTT
>TRBD1|TRBV19|-|TRBJ1-4
CASSIWQGGEKLFF
TGTGCCAGTAGTATTTGGCAGGGGGGCGAAAAACTGTTTTTT
>-|TRBV20-1|-|TRBJ2-2
CSASALGGTGELFF
TGCAGTGCTAGTGCCCTTGGGGGCACCGGGGAGCTGTTTTTT
>TRBD1|TRBV5-1|few|TRBJ2-7
CASTSGQGAFYEQYF
TGCGCCAGCACGTCGGGACAGGGGGCCTTCTACGAGCAGTACTTC
>-|TRBV4-2|-|TRBJ1-1
CASSQAHQRNTEAFF
TGTGCCAGCAGCCAAGCACACCAGAGGAACACTGAAGCTTTCTTT
>-|TRBV7-2|-|TRBJ2-7
CASSPRRWAYEQYF
TGTGCCAGCAGCCCGAGAAGGTGGGCCTACGAGCAGTACTTC
>-|TRBV11-2|-|TRBJ2-1
CASSPPTKAYNEQFF
TGTGCCAGCAGCCCACCGACTAAAGCTTACAATGAGCAGTTCTTC
>-|TRBV5-1|-|TRBJ1-2
CASSLDTGYGYTF
TGCGCCAGCAGCTTGGATACGGGCTATGGCTACACCTTC
>-|TRBV15|-|TRBJ1-3
CATSKAANTIYF
TGTGCCACCAGCAAGGCGGCGAACACCATATATTTT
>TRBD2|TRBV4-1|once|TRBJ2-7
CASSQESRGLEYEQYF
TGCGCCAGCAGCCAAGAGTCGAGAGGACTAGAATACGAGCAGTACTTC
>-|TRBV14|-|TRBJ2-5
CASSQGGALGTQYF
TGTGCCAGCAGCCAAGGCGGGGCTCTAGGGACCCAGTACTTC